This passage covers 19 T cell receptor beta chains from one sample sequenced in a study of CD8 T cells in Susac syndrome (dated by TCRdb to the late 2010s). Library creation used the immunoSEQ multiplex PCR assay. RNA was extracted with the RNeasy kit and roughly 0.45 to 1 ug was reverse transcribed using random hexamers. TCRdb reprocessed the public reads (quality trimming at Q25 with fastp, clone calling with MiXCR) and kept in-frame beta chains. Duplicate CDR3 protein sequences are folded into a single record with the most common DNA and genes. Across this sample there are 150,000 or so distinct CDR3 sequences, with 90% to 95% seen only once. The top ten clonotypes cover about 0.19% of the sample. Sequenced sample: CD8+ T cells from PBMCs. All receptors come from a human donor with multiple sclerosis.

The chain recombines TRBV7-9 with TRBJ2-1; D gene unclear. The CDR3 loop spans 12 amino acids. The V gene lost 8 bases and the J gene lost 5 bases, with 10 bases spanning the gap. Germline V gives CDR1 SEHNR, CDR2 FQNEAQ (reference sequence). CDR3 sequence (DNA): TGTGCCAGCCACTTCACCGACAATGAGCAGTTCTTC. Translating it yields CASHFTDNEQFF.

Turning to this clonotype: A junction end diverges from the germline sequence, so it may reflect a read error. The genes are TRBV5-1 and TRBJ1-1; possibly TRBD1 for D (5 bases). The CDR3 covers 12 residues. Germline CDR1 is SGHRS and CDR2 is YFSETQ. In nucleotides, the CDR3 is TGTGCCTCTAGAGGGACGAACACTGAAGCTTTCTTT. This sequence encodes CASRGTNTEAFF. The entire variable domain, with the rest obtained from reference TRBV5-1 and TRBJ1-1, is as follows: KAGVTQTPRYLIKTRGQQVTLSCSPISGHRSVSWYQQTPGQGLQFLFEYFSETQRNKGNFPGRFSGRQFSNSRSEMNVSTLELGDSALYLCASRGTNTEAFFGQGTRLTVV.

The CDR3 DNA reads TGTGCCAGCAGCCAACAGCGTAACGAGCAGTACTTC. It codes for CASSQQRNEQYF. This chain joins TRBV4-2 and TRBJ2-7; D gene unclear. Trimming took 2 bases from V and 5 from J, leaving 7 bases between them. From germline, CDR1 is LGHNA and CDR2 YNFKEQ. CDR3 length: 12 amino acids.

The chain combines TRBV29-1 with TRBJ1-1; possible D gene TRBD1, 5 bases. V was clipped by 7 bases and J by 8 bases, with 8 bases between them. The CDR3 spans 9 residues. Germline lookup yields CDR1 SQVTM and CDR2 ANQGSEA. CDR3 sequence: CSGGREAFF. The CDR3 DNA reads TGCAGCGGGGGGAGGGAAGCTTTCTTT.

The genes are TRBV14 and TRBJ1-1; D ambiguous. From germline, CDR1 is SGHDN and CDR2 FVKESK. The CDR3 spans 15 residues. Trimming took off 1 base at V and 0 bases at J, with 9 bases between the two ends. As DNA, the CDR3 is TGTGCCAGCAGCCAAGGGAGGGTCGTGAACACTGAAGCTTTCTTT. Residues: CASSQGRVVNTEAFF.

The chain employs TRBV29-1 and TRBJ1-5; 7 bases match TRBD1. J was trimmed by 0 bases and V by 6 bases; bases with no gene match: 8. Germline values: CDR1 SQVTM, CDR2 ANQGSEA. The CDR3 consists of 15 residues. The DNA for the CDR3 is TGCAGCGTGGCTGGGACAGTAAATAGCAATCAGCCCCAGCATTTT. Protein product: CSVAGTVNSNQPQHF. The variable domain in full, with the rest retrieved from reference TRBV29-1 and TRBJ1-5, is SAVISQKPSRDICQRGTSLTIQCQVDSQVTMMFWYRQQPGQSLTLIATANQGSEATYESGFVIDKFPISRPNLTFSTLTVSNMSPEDSSIYLCSVAGTVNSNQPQHFGDGTRLSIL.

This rearrangement joins TRBV20-1 to TRBJ1-6; D is unresolved. From germline, CDR1 is DFQATT and CDR2 SNEGSKA (reference sequence). The CDR3 is 17 amino acids. V lost 0 bases and J lost 1, with 13 bases in between. For the CDR3, the DNA is TGCAGTGCTAGAGATGAGGAGGCAGGTTCCTATAATTCACCCCTCCACTTT. Its protein product is CSARDEEAGSYNSPLHF.

The J gene is TRBJ2-7, the V gene TRBV3-1; 11 nucleotides line up with TRBD1. The germline V gene has CDR1 LGHDT and CDR2 YNNKEL (reference sequence). V lost 7 bases, J lost 3 bases, and 11 bases stayed unmatched. This CDR3 comprises 16 residues. CDR3 DNA: TGTGCCAGCACCGGACAGGGGGCGAGGACGGTCTACGAGCAGTACTTC. Translation: CASTGQGARTVYEQYF.

The chain employs TRBV12-5 and TRBJ1-2; D might be TRBD1 (5 bases). This CDR3 has 13 residues. Trimming removed 5 bases from V and 6 bases from J, with 13 bases in between. CDR1 and CDR2 (germline): LGHNT, FRNRAP. CDR3 coding DNA: TGTGCTAGTGGTCCCAGGGAGCAAGATGGCTACACCTTC. It translates to CASGPREQDGYTF.

The chain employs TRBV6-2 or TRBV6-3 and TRBJ1-1; unclear D gene. V lost 3 bases and J lost 5, with 13 bases in between. The CDR3 covers 14 residues. Germline V gene sequence: CDR1 MNHEY, CDR2 SVGEGT. For the CDR3, the DNA is TGTGCCAGCAGTTATGAAATTTCCGTAACTGAAGCTTTCTTT. Translating it yields CASSYEISVTEAFF.

This chain joins TRBV11-3 and TRBJ2-7, with D unresolved. Germline V gene lookup returns CDR1 SGHNT and CDR2 YENEEA. The V and J ends lost 4 bases and 9 bases respectively, with 16 bases between them. The CDR3 loop spans 13 amino acids. The CDR3: CASSSQSFMGQYF. CDR3 DNA: TGTGCCAGCAGCTCCCAGTCGTTTATGGGGCAGTACTTC.

The chain employs TRBV6-5 and TRBJ2-5; unclear D gene. This CDR3 region has 13 residues. Germline CDR1 reads MNHEY; CDR2 reads SVGAGI. V was clipped by 6 bases and J by 0 bases, with 8 bases between them. The CDR3, as DNA: TGTGCCAGCAGACAGCACAACCAAGAGACCCAGTACTTC. This translates into CASRQHNQETQYF.

V is TRBV12-3 or TRBV12-4 and J is TRBJ2-5; 13 positions match TRBD2. The V segment lost 6 bases and the J segment 2 bases; nucleotides outside the gene matches: 6. The CDR3 is 16 amino acids. Here the CDR3 reads CASSLGLAGDQETQYF. In nucleotides, the CDR3 is TGTGCCAGCAGCCTCGGACTAGCGGGGGATCAAGAGACCCAGTACTTC.

The chain uses TRBV29-1 and TRBJ2-7; 9 bases fit TRBD1. This CDR3 has 14 residues. Germline lookup yields CDR1 SQVTM and CDR2 ANQGSEA. With 3 bases clipped from V and 2 bases from J, the junction kept 5 bases outside the gene matches. The CDR3 DNA follows: TGCAGCGTTGAGATACAGGGGGCCGCCTACGAGCAGTACTTC. Protein: CSVEIQGAAYEQYF.

The V call is TRBV25-1, the J call TRBJ2-1; the D is unclear. Germline V gene lookup returns CDR1 MGHDK and CDR2 SYGVNS. This CDR3 is built from 10 residues. Between the trimmed V and J ends, which lost 4 bases and 8 bases, there was a span of 3 bases. CDR3 loop: CASSVHEQFF. In nucleotides, the CDR3 is TGTGCCAGCAGTGTCCATGAGCAGTTCTTC.

The count of this clonotype is one. The chain recombines TRBV12-3 or TRBV12-4 with TRBJ2-7; D not resolved. This CDR3 has 14 residues. Trimming took 3 bases from V and 5 from J, leaving 14 bases between them. The CDR3 here is CASSFRDPRDEQYF. In nucleotides, the CDR3 is TGTGCCAGCAGTTTTCGTGACCCTAGAGACGAGCAGTACTTC.

The gene calls are TRBV5-6 and TRBJ1-5; no clear D. This CDR3 is 15 amino acids long. Between the trimmed V and J ends, which lost 0 bases and 9 bases, there was a span of 16 bases. Germline CDR1 SGHDT, CDR2 YYEEEE. The CDR3 is CASSLGFGRDRPQHF. In DNA form, the CDR3 reads TGTGCCAGCAGCTTGGGATTTGGCCGAGACCGGCCCCAGCATTTT.

The J gene is TRBJ1-4, the V gene TRBV20-1, with 9 positions matching TRBD1. CDR3 length equals 14 residues. Losses at the gene ends were 5 bases for V and 1 base for J; bases not matched to a gene: 2. CDR1 and CDR2 (germline): DFQATT, SNEGSKA (reference sequence). The CDR3 region is CSAWDRETNEKLFF. The DNA for the CDR3 is TGCAGTGCTTGGGACAGGGAAACTAATGAAAAACTGTTTTTT.

In this sample, this clonotype turned up once. The chain carries TRBV7-6 and TRBJ2-1; TRBD2 might be the D (5 bases). Germline-derived CDR1 and CDR2 are SGHVS and FNYEAQ. This CDR3 has 14 amino acids. V lost 5 bases and J lost 8, with 16 bases in between. CDR3 sequence reads: CASSPGPGKDEQFF. The CDR3 DNA reads TGTGCCAGCAGCCCAGGACCCGGGAAGGATGAGCAGTTCTTC.